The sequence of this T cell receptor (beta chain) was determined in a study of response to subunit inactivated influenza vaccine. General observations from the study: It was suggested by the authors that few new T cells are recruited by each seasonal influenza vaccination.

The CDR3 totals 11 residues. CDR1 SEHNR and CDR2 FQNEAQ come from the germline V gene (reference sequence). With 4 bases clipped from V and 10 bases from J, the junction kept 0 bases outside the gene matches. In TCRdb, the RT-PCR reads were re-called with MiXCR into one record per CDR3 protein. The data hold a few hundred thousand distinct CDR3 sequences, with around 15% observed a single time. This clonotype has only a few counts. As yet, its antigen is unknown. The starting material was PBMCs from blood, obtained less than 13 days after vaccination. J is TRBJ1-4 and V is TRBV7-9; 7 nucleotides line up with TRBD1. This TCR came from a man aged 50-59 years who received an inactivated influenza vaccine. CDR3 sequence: CASSYRGKLFF. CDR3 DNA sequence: TGTGCCAGCAGCTACAGGGGAAAACTGTTTTTT.